These 8 T cell receptor beta chains came from one sample sequenced in a study of blood T cell repertoires in COVID-19. Generated by immunoSEQ multiplex PCR, the TCRdb table keeps only in-frame clones and is missing some. The sample holds 250,000 to 300,000 clones, 81% seen once. The sequenced sample consisted of peripheral blood. These receptor sequences come from a woman aged 60 to 75 with active or convalescent COVID-19.

The chain uses TRBV4-2 and TRBJ1-1, with a weak D call TRBD1 (5 bases). Germline V gene data show CDR1 as LGHNA and CDR2 as YNFKEQ. Trimming left V 3 bases short and J 1 base short, with 24 bases between. The CDR3 spans 19 residues. In DNA form, the CDR3 reads TGTGCCAGCAGCCACAGTCCAGGGCCGGCCCATTGGGGGAACACTGAAGCTTTCTTT. Translation gives CASSHSPGPAHWGNTEAFF.

The chain uses TRBV6-5 and TRBJ1-4; 9 bases match TRBD1. The junction had 5 bases not matched to a gene; V was cut back by 6 bases and J by 6 bases. The V gene's germline CDR1 is MNHEY and CDR2 SVGAGI. This CDR3 has 14 residues. The CDR3 sequence: CASRYRGLDEKLFF. The CDR3 region has the DNA TGTGCCAGCAGATACAGGGGGCTAGATGAAAAACTGTTTTTT.

V usage is TRBV2 and J usage is TRBJ1-6; TRBD1 matches at 7 bases. This CDR3 is 15 amino acids long. Germline V CDR1 and CDR2: SNHLY, FYNNEI. V lost 4 bases and J lost 6; bases outside the gene matches: 6. The CDR3 sequence is CASSAQGERNSPLHF. As DNA, the CDR3 is TGTGCCAGCAGTGCCCAGGGGGAGCGTAATTCACCCCTCCACTTT.

The V and J genes are TRBV5-1 and TRBJ1-6, with 9 nucleotides matching TRBD1. Looked up from germline, CDR1 is SGHRS and CDR2 is YFSETQ. V shed 0 bases and J 7 bases; nucleotides not matched to a gene: 5. The CDR3 runs 16 residues. The CDR3 DNA is TGCGCCAGCAGCTTGGAGGGACAGGGCTCAAATTCACCCCTCCACTTT. Its protein product is CASSLEGQGSNSPLHF.

There are a few counts of this clone. Additional DNA sequences in this sample encode the identical CDR3. Here the CDR3 DNA reads TGTGCCAGCAGTCTTAGACAGGGCGGGACCGGGGAGCTGTTTTTT. Its protein is CASSLRQGGTGELFF. This chain links TRBV7-3 with TRBJ2-2, with 7 bases matching TRBD1. The germline gives CDR1 SGHTA, CDR2 FQGTGA. This CDR3 has 15 residues. V gave up 6 bases and J gave up 5 bases; unmatched junction bases: 9.

The V call is TRBV5-5, the J call TRBJ2-3; tentatively, D is TRBD2 (6 bases). Germline V gene lookup returns CDR1 SGHKS and CDR2 YYEKEE (reference sequence). Trimming removed 1 base at V and 5 bases at J, with 14 bases between. This CDR3 region has 15 residues. CDR3 in DNA: TGTGCCAGCAGCTTGTCTACGCGGGGAGTAGATACGCAGTATTTT. Translation gives CASSLSTRGVDTQYF. Using reference TRBV5-5 and TRBJ2-3 for the parts outside the CDR3, the full variable domain is DAGVTQSPTHLIKTRGQQVTLRCSPISGHKSVSWYQQVLGQGPQFIFQYYEKEERGRGNFPDRFSARQFPNYSSELNVNALLLGDSALYLCASSLSTRGVDTQYFGPGTRLTVL.

The rearrangement links TRBV19 to TRBJ1-5; D possibly corresponds to TRBD1 (5 bases). V was cut by 0 bases and J by 11 bases, with 17 bases left in between. Germline V gene data show CDR1 as LNHDA and CDR2 as SQIVND (reference sequence). The CDR3 totals 15 residues. CDR3 nucleotides: TGTGCCAGTAGTATAGATCGAGAAGGGCGGGGGGCCCAGCATTTT. Translating it yields CASSIDREGRGAQHF.

The chain joins TRBV10-1 to TRBJ1-2; 8 bases map to TRBD1. This CDR3 has 14 amino acids. With 2 bases clipped from V and 2 bases from J, the junction kept 1 base outside the gene matches. Germline CDR1 reads WNHNN; CDR2 reads SYGVQD (reference sequence). The CDR3, as DNA: TGCGCCAGCAGTGAGGGGACAGGAAACTATGGCTACACCTTC. Encoded protein: CASSEGTGNYGYTF.